This passage covers 7 T cell receptor beta chains from one sample sequenced in a study of long-term antiretroviral therapy in people with HIV. Researchers report immunoSEQ v3.0 was run at survey level. Profiling relied on immunoSEQ multiplex PCR, and the TCRdb table lists in-frame clones only, not all of them. The sample comprises under 25,000 clones, around four fifths of which are singletons, and 9.5% to 15% rests with the top ten. Sequencing was performed on unsorted PBMCs, taken 1.6 years after starting antiretroviral therapy. These receptors all come from a man aged 35 to 55 with HIV.

The rearrangement joins TRBV19 to TRBJ1-5; D unclear. The germline V and J ends were trimmed by 11 bases and 2 bases, with 13 bases remaining between them. The CDR3 has 13 residues. Germline V gene data show CDR1 as LNHDA and CDR2 as SQIVND (reference sequence). CDR3 sequence: CAVGYGGNQPQHF. As DNA, the CDR3 is TGTGCCGTAGGGTATGGCGGCAATCAGCCCCAGCATTTT.

V and J are TRBV5-1 and TRBJ1-2, with 9 positions matching TRBD1. The germline V gene encodes CDR1 SGHRS and CDR2 YFSETQ. Trimming cost V 3 bases and J 5 bases; bases outside gene matches: 11. CDR3 length: 16 residues. CDR3 residues: CASSSLGPGQGYGYTF. The CDR3 DNA reads as TGCGCCAGCAGCTCCTTAGGCCCGGGACAGGGATATGGCTACACCTTC.

The chain is built from TRBV11-2 and TRBJ2-1; 10 bases align to TRBD2. This CDR3 spans 17 amino acids. V was clipped by 5 bases and J by 8 bases; unmatched bases: 15. The germline CDR1 and CDR2 sequences are SGHAT and FQNNGV. CDR3 DNA sequence: TGTGCCAGCAGCCCCCACCCCCGGGCTAGCGGGAGTCATGAGCAGTTCTTC. Its translation: CASSPHPRASGSHEQFF.

The rearrangement links TRBV9 to TRBJ1-1, with D hard to call. The CDR3 is 16 residues long. Germline V gene data show CDR1 as SGDLS and CDR2 as YYNGEE. Trimming took off 0 bases at V and 3 bases at J, with 15 bases between the two ends. This chain's CDR3 is CASSVGNGVGDTEAFF. As DNA, the CDR3 is TGTGCCAGCAGCGTAGGAAACGGGGTCGGAGACACTGAAGCTTTCTTT.

This clone has more than one count but fewer than ten. The chain recombines TRBV7-9 with TRBJ2-7; D call uncertain. The CDR3 runs to 12 residues. The V and J ends lost 4 bases and 3 bases respectively, with 7 bases between them. Germline CDR1 reads SEHNR; CDR2 reads FQNEAQ (reference sequence). The chain's CDR3 is CASSSRFYEQYF. As DNA, the CDR3 is TGTGCCAGCAGCTCCAGGTTCTACGAGCAGTACTTC.

The chain employs TRBV5-1 and TRBJ2-1, with 7 bases fitting TRBD1. Germline CDR1 SGHRS, CDR2 YFSETQ. The CDR3 loop spans 15 amino acids. V dropped 0 bases and J dropped 0; count of bases not matched to a gene: 0. CDR3 coding DNA: TGCGCCAGCAGCTTGGGACAGGGCTCCTACAATGAGCAGTTCTTC. It specifies CASSLGQGSYNEQFF.

The chain carries TRBV2 and TRBJ1-2; perhaps TRBD1 as D (5 bases). Trimming pared 10 bases from V and 4 bases from J, leaving 25 bases between. The germline CDR1 and CDR2 sequences are SNHLY and FYNNEI. This CDR3 is built from 16 residues. Here the CDR3 DNA reads TGTGCCACCGGGGGGGAGGGGAGGTTGACTGGCTATGGCTACACCTTC. As protein: CATGGEGRLTGYGYTF.